Below, 30 T cell receptor beta chains from the same sample are listed, as sequenced in a study of glioma-infiltrating T cells. TCR alpha and beta CDR3 regions were amplified from RNA using iRepertoire nested multiplex PCR. TCRdb redid the calling of the multiplex PCR reads with MiXCR, one entry per CDR3 protein. The table records about 140,000 distinct CDR3 sequences, more than 35% of them present only once. The specimen was glioma tissue, nonneoplastic brain tissue, or PBMCs (not recorded which). Receptors originate from a human donor with low-grade glioma or glioblastoma, undergoing nonglioma brain surgery, or in good health (not recorded which).

The chain combines TRBV7-2 with TRBJ2-5; D remains unclear. The length of the CDR3 is 14 residues. Germline V gene data show CDR1 as SGHTA and CDR2 as FQGNSA. V lost 6 bases and J 2 bases, leaving 13 bases between the germline ends. CDR3 in amino acids: CASRSRHGQETQYF. The CDR3 coding sequence is TGTGCCAGCAGGTCGAGACACGGACAAGAGACCCAGTACTTC. Together with reference TRBV7-2 and TRBJ2-5, the CDR3 gives the full variable domain: GAGVSQSPSNKVTEKGKDVELRCDPISGHTALYWYRQSLGQGLEFLIYFQGNSAPDKSGLPSDRFSAERTGGSVSTLTIQRTQQEDSAVYLCASRSRHGQETQYFGPGTRLLVL.

This clonotype has only a few counts. The chain joins TRBV6-1 to TRBJ2-2; TRBD2 agrees at 7 bases. The CDR3 consists of 14 residues. Looked up from germline, CDR1 is MNHNS and CDR2 is SASEGT. V lost 6 bases and J lost 1; bases outside the gene matches: 2. CDR3 sequence: CASRPSGNTGELFF. The CDR3, as DNA: TGTGCCAGCAGACCTAGCGGGAACACCGGGGAGCTGTTTTTT.

Notes on this clonotype: A read error may be the cause here, since a much bigger clone is one base away. The CDR3 sequence: CSAREWGSGNTIYF. The CDR3 nucleotides read TGCAGTGCTAGGGAATGGGGATCTGGAAACACCATATATTTT. This chain connects TRBV20-1 to TRBJ1-3; D ambiguous. The V end lost 3 bases, the J end lost 1 base, and 10 bases lay between the germline ends. The CDR3 runs 14 residues. Germline-derived CDR1 and CDR2 are DFQATT and SNEGSKA (reference sequence).

The chain has TRBV18 and TRBJ1-1; D gene uncertain. Deletions cut 3 bases from V and 1 base from J, with 6 bases between. Germline lookup yields CDR1 KGHSH and CDR2 LQKENI. This CDR3 region has 13 residues. CDR3 loop: CASSPSQNTEAFF. CDR3 sequence (DNA): TGTGCCAGCTCACCTTCGCAGAACACTGAAGCTTTCTTT.

This clonotype was seen many times. The chain recombines TRBV7-9 with TRBJ2-7; the match to TRBD2 covers 9 bases. From germline, CDR1 is SEHNR and CDR2 FQNEAQ (reference sequence). The CDR3 runs 12 residues. V shed 11 bases and J 6 bases; nucleotides not matched to a gene: 8. The CDR3 sequence: CASSPGLAEQYF. CDR3 sequence (DNA): TGTGCCTCTAGTCCGGGACTAGCCGAGCAGTACTTC.

The V call is TRBV24-1, the J call TRBJ1-5; D is perhaps TRBD1 (6 bases). The CDR3 loop spans 14 amino acids. The ends were cut back, 4 bases at V and 5 bases at J, with 11 bases in the middle. Germline V gene sequence: CDR1 KGHDR, CDR2 SFDVKD. This CDR3 reads CATSDGQQHQPQHF. CDR3 sequence (DNA): TGTGCCACCAGTGACGGACAGCAACATCAGCCCCAGCATTTT.

The V call is TRBV6-2 or TRBV6-3, the J call TRBJ1-5; 7 positions match TRBD1. This CDR3 contains 14 residues. Germline V gene lookup returns CDR1 MNHEY and CDR2 SVGEGT. The V segment lost 6 bases and the J segment 4 bases; nucleotides outside the gene matches: 6. Here the CDR3 DNA reads TGTGCCAGCAGGAAGACAGGGCAAAATCAGCCCCAGCATTTT. This translates into CASRKTGQNQPQHF.

This clonotype was counted only a few times. V is TRBV2 and J is TRBJ2-5, with D perhaps TRBD1 or TRBD2 (6 bases each). There are 14 residues in the CDR3. V lost 11 bases, J lost 5 bases, and 21 bases lay in between. In germline, CDR1 is SNHLY, CDR2 FYNNEI. This chain's CDR3 is CAGNRALGGETQYF. CDR3 DNA sequence: TGTGCCGGAAACCGGGCCCTAGGGGGGGAGACCCAGTACTTC. Full variable domain (outside the CDR3, taken from reference TRBV2 and TRBJ2-5): EPEVTQTPSHQVTQMGQEVILRCVPISNHLYFYWYRQILGQKVEFLVSFYNNEISEKSEIFDDQFSVERPDGSNFTLKIRSTKLEDSAMYFCAGNRALGGETQYFGPGTRLLVL.

This chain joins TRBV11-2 and TRBJ2-4; D gene ambiguous. V was cut by 5 bases and J by 8 bases, with 10 bases left in between. CDR3 length: 12 amino acids. Per the germline V gene, CDR1 is SGHAT and CDR2 is FQNNGV. The CDR3 DNA is TGTGCCAGCAGCGCAGACGATGACATTCAGTACTTC. It yields the protein CASSADDDIQYF.

V gene TRBV2 combines with J gene TRBJ1-2; D unresolved. The CDR3 is made up of 14 amino acids. The germline CDR1 and CDR2 sequences are SNHLY and FYNNEI. V lost 0 bases to trimming and J lost 4 bases, with 9 bases between them. CDR3 sequence: CASSEAVEIYGYTF. The CDR3 DNA follows: TGTGCCAGCAGTGAAGCGGTTGAGATCTATGGCTACACCTTC.

The count of this clonotype is one. V usage is TRBV24-1 and J usage is TRBJ1-2; D perhaps matches TRBD1 (5 bases). There are 13 residues in the CDR3. Germline CDR1 reads KGHDR; CDR2 reads SFDVKD. Trimming removed 7 bases from V and 4 bases from J, with 12 bases in between. The CDR3, as DNA: TGTGCCACCAGCCAAGGAGGGGCCTATGGCTACACCTTC. Amino acid sequence: CATSQGGAYGYTF.

The rearrangement joins TRBV6-2 or TRBV6-3 to TRBJ2-3, with TRBD2 identical over 11 bases. Trimming at V came to 2 bases and at J to 2 bases, leaving 3 bases not matched to a gene. The CDR3 is made up of 16 amino acids. The germline CDR1 and CDR2 sequences are MNHEY and SVGEGT. The CDR3: CASSYPTSGDTDTQYF. The CDR3 nucleotides read TGTGCCAGCAGTTACCCGACTAGCGGGGACACAGATACGCAGTATTTT.

The chain joins TRBV7-2 to TRBJ2-2, with 11 bases fitting TRBD1. V lost 4 bases, J lost 4 bases, and 5 bases stayed unmatched. Looked up from germline, CDR1 is SGHTA and CDR2 is FQGNSA. This CDR3 comprises 16 residues. The DNA for the CDR3 is TGTGCCAGCAGCTACTCCGGGACAGGGGGCACCGGGGAGCTGTTTTTT. Protein sequence: CASSYSGTGGTGELFF. Looking up the rest from reference TRBV7-2 and TRBJ2-2 gives the full variable domain: GAGVSQSPSNKVTEKGKDVELRCDPISGHTALYWYRQSLGQGLEFLIYFQGNSAPDKSGLPSDRFSAERTGGSVSTLTIQRTQQEDSAVYLCASSYSGTGGTGELFFGEGSRLTVL.

With respect to this clonotype: A read error may explain this, as a much larger clone is one base away. V and J are TRBV6-1 and TRBJ2-7, with D perhaps assigned TRBD1 or TRBD2 (5 bases each). Germline V CDR1 and CDR2: MNHNS, SASEGT. This CDR3 spans 14 amino acids. V was trimmed by 7 bases and J by 0 bases, leaving 13 bases between them. CDR3 amino acids: CASNIGTDSYEQYF. Here the CDR3 DNA reads TGTGCCAGCAATATTGGGACCGACTCCTACGAGCAGTACTTC.

This clonotype appeared a single time. A much larger clone sits a single nucleotide away, making a read error possible. The chain employs TRBV6-1 and TRBJ2-1; D possibly corresponds to TRBD1 (5 bases). Germline V gene sequence: CDR1 MNHNS, CDR2 SASEGT. This CDR3 has 15 amino acids. V lost 8 bases, J lost 1 base, and 15 bases lay in between. The DNA of the CDR3 is TGTGCCAGCCCCCCAGGGAATACTTCCTACAATGAGCAGTTCTTC. It is translated as CASPPGNTSYNEQFF.

The DNA for the CDR3 is TGTGCCAGCAGTTACCCAGACATCGAGGCTAATGAAGCTTTCTTT. Its protein product is CASSYPDIEANEAFF. The V and J genes are TRBV6-6 and TRBJ1-1; no reliable D call. Germline CDR1 reads MNHNY; CDR2 reads SVGAGI (reference sequence). V was cut by 2 bases and J by 7 bases, with 17 bases left in between. This CDR3 spans 15 amino acids.

Concerning this clonotype: One junction end disagrees with the germline gene, perhaps due to a read error. This chain connects TRBV20-1 to TRBJ1-5; TRBD1 agrees at 12 bases. CDR3 length: 18 amino acids. Germline CDR1 and CDR2: DFQATT and SNEGSKA (reference sequence). For the CDR3, the DNA is TGCAGTGCTAGTGCCGGGGACAGGGGGCATTCGGGCAATCAGCCCCAGCATTTC. Translated: CSASAGDRGHSGNQPQHF.

The chain links TRBV4-2 to TRBJ1-2; D unclear. CDR3 length: 14 residues. Germline-derived CDR1 and CDR2 are LGHNA and YNFKEQ. The ends were cut back, 0 bases at V and 8 bases at J, with 13 bases in the middle. CDR3 nucleotide sequence: TGTGCCAGCAGCCAAGATCCTCTCCAAGGAGGCTACACCTTC. Protein: CASSQDPLQGGYTF.

V and J are TRBV20-1 and TRBJ2-7; D remains ambiguous. V was pared by 1 base and J by 2 bases, with 9 bases between. The CDR3 length is 13 residues. Germline CDR1 DFQATT, CDR2 SNEGSKA (reference sequence). The CDR3 bases are TGCAGTGCTAGAGGGGCGAACCCCTACGAGCAGTACTTC. It yields the protein CSARGANPYEQYF.

This clonotype was seen a few times. The J gene is TRBJ1-1, the V gene TRBV2, with D possibly being TRBD1 (5 bases). The CDR3 is made up of 13 amino acids. Trimming removed 7 bases from V and 3 bases from J, with 12 bases in between. Germline CDR1 is SNHLY and CDR2 is FYNNEI. In DNA, the CDR3 is TGTGCCAGCAATCCCCGCAGGGACACTGAAGCTTTCTTT. Translating gives CASNPRRDTEAFF.

This clonotype showed up just once. The chain uses TRBV5-1 and TRBJ2-1, with unresolved D. This CDR3 spans 14 amino acids. Trimming cost V 0 bases and J 5 bases, with 9 bases left between them. Germline CDR1 reads SGHRS; CDR2 reads YFSETQ. Here the CDR3 reads CASSLAPPNNEQFF. As DNA, the CDR3 is TGCGCCAGCAGCTTGGCTCCCCCGAACAATGAGCAGTTCTTC.

This clonotype has at least ten counts. The chain combines TRBV6-2 or TRBV6-3 with TRBJ1-1; 7 bases are shared with TRBD1. CDR3 size: 12 residues. Germline CDR1 is MNHEY and CDR2 is SVGEGT. Trimming removed 3 bases from V and 7 bases from J; junction bases left unmatched: 2. CDR3 coding DNA: TGTGCCAGCAGTTATTGGACAGGTGAAGCTTTCTTT. It translates to CASSYWTGEAFF.

This clonotype was seen a few times. V gene TRBV6-6 combines with J gene TRBJ2-7; no firm D call. CDR1 is MNHNY, CDR2 SVGAGI, per germline (reference sequence). Trimming left V 0 bases short and J 5 bases short, with 11 bases between. The CDR3 is 14 residues long. This CDR3 is CASSYSRLGHEQYF. CDR3 nucleotides: TGTGCCAGCAGTTACTCACGCTTAGGGCACGAGCAGTACTTC.

The CDR3 is CASSLDGGVETQYF. CDR3 bases: TGTGCCAGCAGCTTAGATGGCGGGGTAGAGACCCAGTACTTC. J is TRBJ2-5 and V is TRBV7-9, with D possibly being TRBD2 (6 bases). The V and J ends lost 1 base and 4 bases respectively, with 10 bases between them. Germline CDR1 and CDR2: SEHNR and FQNEAQ (reference sequence). This CDR3 has 14 amino acids.

This clonotype was picked up a small number of times. This rearrangement joins TRBV3-1 to TRBJ2-5; no clear D. Germline loops: CDR1 LGHDT, CDR2 YNNKEL (reference sequence). There are 13 residues in the CDR3. The V and J ends lost 1 base and 1 base respectively, with 4 bases between them. The CDR3 sequence: CASSQGSQETQYF. CDR3 DNA: TGTGCCAGCAGCCAAGGCAGCCAAGAGACCCAGTACTTC.

This chain uses TRBV19 with TRBJ1-5, with 8 positions matching TRBD1. Germline assignment: CDR1 LNHDA and CDR2 SQIVND (reference sequence). The V gene end was trimmed by 5 bases and the J gene end by 3 bases; junction bases not matched to a gene: 9. This CDR3 has 16 amino acids. The CDR3 bases are TGTGCCAGTAGTGCGTACCGGGACAGGCTCAATCAGCCCCAGCATTTT. Residues: CASSAYRDRLNQPQHF.

This clonotype was found once. The chain has TRBV4-3 and TRBJ1-2; D is perhaps TRBD1 (5 bases). The CDR3 has 17 residues. Trimming cost V 0 bases and J 0 bases, with 14 bases left between them. Germline CDR1 reads LGHNA; CDR2 reads YSLEER. CDR3 sequence: CASSQEGVWGANYGYTF. The CDR3 DNA sequence: TGCGCCAGCAGCCAAGAAGGGGTGTGGGGCGCTAACTATGGCTACACCTTC.

The J gene is TRBJ2-1, the V gene TRBV10-3; perhaps TRBD2 as D (6 bases). Germline V gives CDR1 ENHRY, CDR2 SYGVKD. Trimming removed 2 bases at V and 6 bases at J, with 8 bases between. This CDR3 comprises 13 residues. The CDR3 sequence is CAISEPGGNEQFF. The CDR3 DNA follows: TGTGCCATCAGTGAGCCCGGGGGCAATGAGCAGTTCTTC.

The genes are TRBV20-1 and TRBJ2-1; 13 positions agree with TRBD2. With V trimmed by 2 bases and J by 4 bases, 5 bases remained unmatched. The CDR3 is made up of 16 amino acids. In germline, CDR1 is DFQATT, CDR2 SNEGSKA (reference sequence). The CDR3 region has the DNA TGCAGTGCTAGACGTCCGGGACTAGCGGGATACAATGAGCAGTTCTTC. Protein: CSARRPGLAGYNEQFF.

This clonotype was counted a single time. Possible read error: a much larger clone is one base away. The chain combines TRBV20-1 with TRBJ2-3; possible D gene TRBD1, 5 bases. This CDR3 has 13 residues. Germline V gene lookup returns CDR1 DFQATT and CDR2 SNEGSKA (reference sequence). V was cut by 1 base and J by 4 bases, with 9 bases left in between. As DNA, the CDR3 is TGCAGTGCTAGAGGGGGCTTAGCAGATACGCAGTATTTT. This translates into CSARGGLADTQYF.